The rows below give T cell receptor beta chains drawn from one sample of a study of T cell responses to AZD1222 COVID-19 vaccine. Generated by immunoSEQ multiplex PCR, the TCRdb table keeps only in-frame clones and is missing some. The data hold around 260,000 clones, with about 92% observed a single time. This specimen was peripheral blood, taken on day 0 of AZD1222 vaccination. The receptors were gathered from an adult in good health. CDR3s include the opening cysteine and the closing phenylalanine or tryptophan. D genes are given only for firm matches. Clone size appears in some rows only: once, few, many, or a class for an expanded clone.

j_call	d_call	clone_size	v_call	cdr3_nt	cdr3_aa
TRBJ1-2	NA	NA	TRBV5-4	TGTGCCAGCAGCCCAGACCGCCAAGCCTATGGCTACACCTTC	CASSPDRQAYGYTF
TRBJ1-1	NA	NA	TRBV28	TGTGCCAGCAGTTTTCGAATCCCTCCCCGACGAGGAGTGGTCACTGAAGCTTTCTTT	CASSFRIPPRRGVVTEAFF
TRBJ2-3	TRBD1	NA	TRBV2	TGTGCCAGCGGAGGACAGGGGCCCACAGATACGCAGTATTTT	CASGGQGPTDTQYF
TRBJ2-7	NA	NA	TRBV5-1	TGCGCCAGCAGCTCGCCATCGGGACACCAATACGAGCAGTACTTC	CASSSPSGHQYEQYF
TRBJ2-7	NA	NA	TRBV28	TGTGCCAGCAGGACGCCGGGGGACTACGAGCAGTACTTC	CASRTPGDYEQYF
TRBJ1-4	TRBD1	NA	TRBV28	TGTGCCAGCAGTGGGCAGGGGGCGACTAATGAAAAACTGTTTTTT	CASSGQGATNEKLFF
TRBJ1-1	NA	NA	TRBV7-3	TGTGCCAGCAGCTTATGGGGGGGCGGCACTGAAGCTTTCTTT	CASSLWGGGTEAFF
TRBJ1-5	NA	NA	TRBV4-1	TGCGCCAGCAGCCCCCACTCCGGGACACTTGAACAGCCCCAGCATTTT	CASSPHSGTLEQPQHF
TRBJ2-3	NA	NA	TRBV2	TGTGCCAGCAGTGAACGGGCAGATACGCAGTATTTT	CASSERADTQYF
TRBJ1-1	NA	NA	TRBV3-1/TRBV3-2	TGTGCCAGCAGCCAAGATAACAGAAGGAGGGACACTGAAGCTTTCTTT	CASSQDNRRRDTEAFF
TRBJ1-2	NA	NA	TRBV19	TGTGCCAGTAGTATGCCGCAATTACAGGAGACCTATGGCTACACCTTC	CASSMPQLQETYGYTF
TRBJ1-5	NA	NA	TRBV18	TGTGCCAGCTCACCATATGGAACGGACCTCCAGCCCCAGCATTTT	CASSPYGTDLQPQHF
TRBJ2-7	TRBD2	NA	TRBV5-1	TGCGCCAGCAGCCCCTTGAGCGGGGGAGCCTACGAGCAGTACTTC	CASSPLSGGAYEQYF
TRBJ2-1	NA	NA	TRBV28	TGTGCCAGCAGCATACCATTCTCCTACAATGAGCAGTTCTTC	CASSIPFSYNEQFF
TRBJ2-5	NA	NA	TRBV3-1/TRBV3-2	TGTGCCACGGCAGGAACGGCTGGGCAAGAGACCCAGTACTTC	CATAGTAGQETQYF
TRBJ1-6	NA	NA	TRBV5-5	TGTGCCAGCAGCTTGGCCGGAGAAGTATATACCTATAATTCACCCCTCCACTTT	CASSLAGEVYTYNSPLHF
TRBJ1-2	TRBD1	NA	TRBV6-5	TGTGCCAGCAGACCGACAGGGGAATATGGCTACACCTTC	CASRPTGEYGYTF
TRBJ1-2	NA	once	TRBV7-8	TGTGCCAGCAGCCAGCGGTGGGGGGCCTCCTATGGCTACACCTTC	CASSQRWGASYGYTF
TRBJ2-2	NA	few	TRBV6-5	TGTGCCAGCAGTTCCGACAGGCGTAACACCGGGGAGCTGTTTTTT	CASSSDRRNTGELFF
TRBJ1-1	NA	NA	TRBV7-3	TGTGCCAGCAGCTTGAGCCAGAACACTGAAGCTTTCTTT	CASSLSQNTEAFF
TRBJ2-7	TRBD1	NA	TRBV2	TGTGCCAGCAGTGACCAGGGGGAAGGTTACGAGCAGTACTTC	CASSDQGEGYEQYF
TRBJ1-2	NA	NA	TRBV2	TGTGCCAGCAGTGAAGAGGAGGGAAGCTATGGCTACACCTTC	CASSEEEGSYGYTF
TRBJ2-1	NA	NA	TRBV24-1	TGTGCCACCAGTGAACTGGGGGACTACAATGAGCAGTTCTTC	CATSELGDYNEQFF
TRBJ2-1	TRBD2	NA	TRBV7-2	TGTGCCAGCAGCTTAAGGACTAGTTACACCAATGAGCAGTTCTTC	CASSLRTSYTNEQFF
TRBJ1-1	NA	NA	TRBV19	TGTGCCAGTAGTTTCGGGGGGAACACTGAAGCTTTCTTT	CASSFGGNTEAFF
TRBJ2-1	NA	NA	TRBV6-5	TGTGCCAGCAGTTACTTCCCGGGACCCTCAGGGGATGAGCAGTTCTTC	CASSYFPGPSGDEQFF
TRBJ2-7	NA	NA	TRBV3-1/TRBV3-2	TGTGCCAGCAGCCGGGGGGTTACCTACGAGCAGTACTTC	CASSRGVTYEQYF